This is a list of T cell receptor beta chains from one sample in a study of blood T cell repertoires in COVID-19. The protocol was immunoSEQ multiplex PCR, while the TCRdb copy is restricted to in-frame clones and leaves out a portion. The table includes under 300,000 clones, over 80% detected once. The sequenced material came from peripheral blood. The receptors were sampled from a human donor in a cohort sampled during active COVID-19. Each CDR3 is given with its conserved first and last residue. D genes are given only for firm matches. The size of a clone is reported for some rows only, either as once, few or many, or as a class for expanded clones.

V: TRBV27; D: NA; size: NA; J: TRBJ2-7; DNA: TGTGCCAGCAGTTTATCGGGCATCAGCTCCTACGAGCAGTACTTC; CDR3: CASSLSGISSYEQYF
V: TRBV29-1; D: NA; size: NA; J: TRBJ1-1; DNA: TGCAGCGTTGTTCGGGGGGCAACGAACACTGAAGCTTTCTTT; CDR3: CSVVRGATNTEAFF
V: TRBV5-5; D: TRBD1; size: many; J: TRBJ2-2; DNA: TGTGCCAGCAGCTTGAAGGGGACAGGGGGCAACACCGGGGAGCTGTTTTTT; CDR3: CASSLKGTGGNTGELFF
V: TRBV5-4; D: TRBD1; size: few; J: TRBJ1-1; DNA: TGTGCCAGCAGCGCAGTAGACAGGGGGAACACTGAAGCTTTCTTT; CDR3: CASSAVDRGNTEAFF
V: TRBV19; D: NA; size: NA; J: TRBJ2-5; DNA: TGTGCCAGTAGTATAGGTTTCGGGACAGGGACTAGGGAGACCCAGTACTTC; CDR3: CASSIGFGTGTRETQYF
V: TRBV7-9; D: NA; size: NA; J: TRBJ1-1; DNA: TGTGCCAGCACCCTAAAGGGGAGGGGGATCACTGAAGCTTTCTTT; CDR3: CASTLKGRGITEAFF
V: TRBV11-3; D: TRBD1; size: NA; J: TRBJ2-1; DNA: TGTGCCAGCAGCAAACGACAGGGGGATTACAATGAGCAGTTCTTC; CDR3: CASSKRQGDYNEQFF
V: TRBV11-1; D: TRBD1; size: NA; J: TRBJ1-1; DNA: TGTGCCAGCAGCACCCGGGACAGGGGGCGCTGGGCTGAAGCTTTCTTT; CDR3: CASSTRDRGRWAEAFF
V: TRBV3-1/TRBV3-2; D: TRBD2; size: few; J: TRBJ2-1; DNA: TGTGCCAGCAGCCAAGGGACTAGCGGGCCCGAATGGAATGAGCAGTTCTTC; CDR3: CASSQGTSGPEWNEQFF
V: TRBV5-1; D: NA; size: NA; J: TRBJ1-4; DNA: TGCGCCAGCAGCTTAATTGGGGGCTTGGGTGAAAAACTGTTTTTT; CDR3: CASSLIGGLGEKLFF
V: TRBV15; D: NA; size: NA; J: TRBJ1-1; DNA: TGTGCCACCTCAACAGGGATGAACACTGAAGCTTTCTTT; CDR3: CATSTGMNTEAFF